The 2 T cell receptor beta chains below come from one sample, sequenced in a study of response to subunit inactivated influenza vaccine. TCRdb fed the RT-PCR reads into MiXCR, producing one record per CDR3 protein. Of over 800,000 distinct CDR3 sequences listed, 21% were seen once; the top ten hold roughly 10%. Specimen: PBMCs from blood, collected less than 6 days after vaccination. These receptors were obtained from a man over 45 who received an inactivated influenza vaccine.

This chain's CDR3 is CASSESGGDLAQPQHF. CDR3 coding DNA: TGTGCCAGCAGCGAATCAGGGGGCGACTTAGCTCAGCCCCAGCATTTT. J is TRBJ1-5 and V is TRBV7-2; 8 positions agree with TRBD1. This CDR3 spans 16 amino acids. V lost 5 bases and J lost 6; bases outside the gene matches: 12. Germline CDR1 and CDR2: SGHTA and FQGNSA.

The chain is built from TRBV7-9 and TRBJ2-1; 7 bases map to TRBD2. The length of the CDR3 is 15 residues. V lost 2 bases, J lost 10 bases, and 11 bases stayed unmatched. The germline V gene has CDR1 SEHNR and CDR2 FQNEAQ (reference sequence). CDR3 protein: CASSLLLAAYGEQFF. CDR3 nucleotide sequence: TGTGCCAGCAGCTTACTCCTAGCGGCGTACGGAGAGCAGTTCTTC.